This TCR beta chain was recorded in a study of pediatric ulcerative colitis. Study-level results: Total lymphocyte DNA, not sorted subsets, was the template.

Only a few counts were recorded for this clone. Its antigen is as yet unknown. Libraries were prepared by immunoSEQ multiplex PCR; TCRdb keeps only in-frame clonotypes and omits some of them. This table holds over 35,000 clones, approximately 82% found once. The V gene's germline CDR1 is SGHVS and CDR2 FNYEAQ. The length of the CDR3 is 12 residues. The V end lost 1 base, the J end lost 2 bases, and 2 bases lay between the germline ends. The rearrangement joins TRBV7-6 to TRBJ1-2; D remains ambiguous. The specimen was blood. This receptor was identified in a girl aged 10 to 17 with moderate ulcerative colitis. CDR3 nucleotide sequence: TGTGCCAGCAGCTTAGGGAACTATGGCTACACCTTC. Translating it yields CASSLGNYGYTF.